This T cell receptor beta chain is from a study of blood T cells in healthy people across ages (dated by TCRdb to between 2015 and 2016). Background on the whole study: In model experiments, roughly one uniquely barcoded TCR beta cDNA molecule per two T cells was captured by template switching. The study measured age-related changes in TCR beta repertoire diversity using deep sequencing normalized with unique cDNA molecular identifiers. Four age groups were formed from the donors: young (average 16 years), middle-aged (approximately 39), aged (about 62) and long-lived (around 82). To avoid experimental bias, donors of different ages were randomly spread across the sequencing lanes. Using the same blood draw, the study looked at two additional independent replicas of 1 million unique cDNA reads for two donors, one aged 18 to 30 and the other aged 80 or older. General conclusions and limits of the study: Estimates of total diversity based on one million sequenced T cells were considered lower bounds and underestimates. Donor CMV infection status was unknown, potentially confounding age-related changes in expanded clonotypes. A strong correlation was found between observed TCR beta diversity and the percentage of naive T cells measured by flow cytometry. Since profiling was done on bulk unsorted PBMCs, naive and antigen-experienced compartments could not be conclusively compared. Compared with the aged group, the long-lived group had more naive CD4+ T cells, fewer expanded clones and increased TCR diversity, suggesting age selection. As age increased, observed TCR beta diversity per million T cells dropped in a roughly linear way, and a significant reduction was already evident by age 40.

As for this clonotype: Its recognized antigen is unknown. No base qualities exist here, and no much larger clone lies one base off it.

V was cut back by 7 bases and J by 4 bases, leaving a gap of 11 bases between them. The germline V gene supplies CDR1 ENHRY and CDR2 SYGVKD. The cysteine opens and the phenylalanine closes a CDR3 of 13 amino acids. The only DNA kept is the CDR3, 39 bases in frame from the first base. Systemically healthy Caucasian individuals from Russia, some 36 in total and aged roughly 6 to 100 years, were included as donors. Approximately 11 milliliters of peripheral blood were drawn from each donor into EDTA-treated Vacutainer tubes. PBMCs were isolated by Ficoll-Paque density-gradient centrifugation, with at least 6.5 million obtained per sample. Total RNA was extracted from PBMCs with Trizol reagent, with at least 5 micrograms obtained per sample. For every donor, an aliquot of PBMCs went through flow cytometry to measure the percentages of naive CD45RAhigh/CD27high T cells. The library was obtained by 5' RACE. This sample was sequenced with an Illumina HiSeq 2500. The second PCR ran for about 6 to 12 cycles and used a J-beta primer mix along with a sample-barcoded 5' primer. Each TCR beta cDNA molecule received a unique molecular identifier from a template-switch 5' adaptor carrying 12 random nucleotides. Each sample yielded at least 3 million CDR3-containing paired-end reads. The Mint cDNA synthesis kit, primed by a TRBC-specific oligonucleotide, was used to synthesize first-strand cDNA from all RNA. All cDNA was treated with uracil-DNA glycosylase and then went through a first 18-cycle PCR with the universal primers M1SS and BC2_uni_R. The source study handled its data this way. Normalization of each sample was performed by random selection of 1 million high-quality reads, each carrying a distinct molecular identifier. Reads with shared molecular identifiers were discarded instead of being binned into consensus sequences. CDR3 identification, clonotype clustering and error correction used MiTCR with a Q25 quality threshold and the strictest error-elimination algorithm. A nonparametric unseen species model with Euler transformation was used to estimate lower-bound total TCR beta diversity. The public reads were reanalyzed by TCRdb: fastp trimming at Q25, MiXCR alignment, in-frame beta chains only. Records with the same CDR3 protein are collapsed into one entry carrying the most frequent genes and DNA. What appears here as the V and J calls and clone size reflects TCRdb's work, not the paper's. A total of about 670,000 distinct CDR3 sequences appear in this sample, around 38% of them only once. 25% to 30% of the sample lies in the top ten.

The sample consisted of blood. This receptor was taken from a man older than 75 in good health. The sequence links TRBV10-3 to TRBJ1-5, with the D gene call left open. For the CDR3, the sequence is CAITENLNQPQHF. The nucleotides are TGTGCCATCACTGAAAATCTGAATCAGCCCCAGCATTTT.